These 32 T cell receptor beta chains came from one sample sequenced in a study of cytomegalovirus exposure and HLA in healthy donors. The PCR made use of 60 Vbeta and 13 Jbeta primers. Assay: immunoSEQ multiplex PCR; the TCRdb copy retains only in-frame clones and omits some. The sample lists around 160,000 clones, about 76% occurring once. Sequencing used PBMCs. These receptors were taken from a woman aged 40 to 50 in good health and CMV-seropositive.

The V and J genes are TRBV30 and TRBJ1-2, with 8 positions matching TRBD1. V lost 5 bases and J lost 4; bases outside the gene matches: 9. The CDR3 length is 14 residues. CDR1 is GTSNPN and CDR2 is SVGIG in the germline V gene (reference sequence). The CDR3 spells CAWGRTGRGYGYTF. The CDR3 DNA follows: TGTGCCTGGGGGCGGACAGGGAGAGGCTATGGCTACACCTTC.

This CDR3 is CASSDYSDRPYGYTF. The CDR3 DNA follows: TGTGCCAGCAGTGACTATTCCGACAGGCCCTATGGCTACACCTTC. This sequence joins TRBV25-1 and TRBJ1-2, with a possible D match to TRBD1 (6 bases). The germline gives CDR1 MGHDK, CDR2 SYGVNS. Deletions cut 3 bases from V and 4 bases from J, with 15 bases between. CDR3 length equals 15 residues.

The chain couples TRBV6-6 to TRBJ1-3; D not certain. The CDR3 totals 16 residues. Germline-derived CDR1 and CDR2 are MNHNY and SVGAGI (reference sequence). Trimming pared 2 bases from V and 0 bases from J, leaving 11 bases between. CDR3 nucleotides: TGTGCCAGCAGTTACGCGGACTCTACCTCTGGAAACACCATATATTTT. It yields the protein CASSYADSTSGNTIYF.

V and J are TRBV2 and TRBJ1-2; 7 nucleotides match TRBD1. With 10 bases clipped from V and 8 bases from J, the junction kept 13 bases outside the gene matches. This CDR3 has 13 amino acids. Germline values: CDR1 SNHLY, CDR2 FYNNEI. The CDR3 is CATKRQGGIGYTF. CDR3 DNA: TGTGCCACAAAGAGACAGGGAGGTATAGGCTACACCTTC.

The V call is TRBV7-9, the J call TRBJ1-5, with a tentative D call TRBD1 (5 bases). The CDR3 is made up of 14 amino acids. Germline CDR1 is SEHNR and CDR2 is FQNEAQ (reference sequence). V was trimmed by 5 bases and J by 2 bases, leaving 10 bases between them. CDR3 protein: CASSKGQGNQPQHF. In DNA form, the CDR3 reads TGTGCCAGCAGCAAGGGGCAGGGCAATCAGCCCCAGCATTTT.

The chain employs TRBV7-6 and TRBJ2-2; 9 positions agree with TRBD2. CDR1 is SGHVS and CDR2 is FNYEAQ in the germline V gene. The CDR3 consists of 18 residues. V was clipped by 1 base and J by 0 bases; unmatched bases: 6. For the CDR3, the DNA is TGTGCCAGCAGCTTAGGCCCAGCGGGAGGCACGAACACCGGGGAGCTGTTTTTT. This encodes CASSLGPAGGTNTGELFF.

This chain joins TRBV6-1 and TRBJ2-5; weak D call: TRBD1 (6 bases). This CDR3 has 18 amino acids. The V end lost 4 bases, the J end lost 3 bases, and 24 bases lay between the germline ends. CDR1 is MNHNS, CDR2 SASEGT, per germline. The CDR3 region is CASSAPGHREILEETQYF. CDR3 coding DNA: TGTGCCAGCAGTGCGCCGGGACACCGTGAGATATTAGAAGAGACCCAGTACTTC.

The V and J genes are TRBV7-2 and TRBJ2-5, with D maybe TRBD2 (5 bases). Germline CDR1 is SGHTA and CDR2 is FQGNSA. The CDR3 covers 15 residues. Between the trimmed V and J ends, which lost 1 base and 5 bases, there was a span of 14 bases. The CDR3 nucleotides read TGTGCCAGCAGCTTAGTAAGCGTGGGCGGGGAGACCCAGTACTTC. Amino acid sequence: CASSLVSVGGETQYF.

The rearrangement uses TRBV28 and TRBJ2-7; TRBD1 matches at 9 bases. CDR1 and CDR2 from the germline V gene are MDHEN and SYDVKM. The CDR3 runs 17 residues. Losses at the gene ends were 0 bases for V and 6 bases for J; bases not matched to a gene: 12. The CDR3 region is CASSLWIDRDRVGEQYF. The CDR3 DNA sequence: TGTGCCAGCAGTTTATGGATAGACCGGGACAGGGTAGGCGAGCAGTACTTC.

There are a few counts of this clone. V gene TRBV27 combines with J gene TRBJ1-1, with D perhaps matching TRBD1 (5 bases). The CDR3 runs to 13 residues. The V gene's germline CDR1 is MNHEY and CDR2 SMNVEV (reference sequence). Trimming removed 4 bases from V and 3 bases from J, with 9 bases in between. The DNA for the CDR3 is TGTGCCAGCAGTTGGGGCGGGGACACTGAAGCTTTCTTT. This gives the protein CASSWGGDTEAFF.

A few counts support this clone. V is TRBV7-2 and J is TRBJ2-5; D is undetermined. CDR1 is SGHTA and CDR2 is FQGNSA in the germline V gene. The CDR3 contains 12 residues. Trimming cost V 2 bases and J 5 bases, with 6 bases left between them. The CDR3 sequence is CASSLPSETQYF. CDR3 DNA: TGTGCCAGCAGCTTACCCTCGGAGACCCAGTACTTC.

The chain joins TRBV25-1 to TRBJ2-2; 7 bases match TRBD2. The CDR3 is 15 residues long. Unmatched junction bases numbered 4, after V lost 4 bases and J lost 2 bases. From germline, CDR1 is MGHDK and CDR2 SYGVNS. CDR3 amino acids: CASSGLAGNTGELFF. The CDR3 nucleotides read TGTGCCAGCAGTGGACTAGCCGGAAACACCGGGGAGCTGTTTTTT.

A few counts support this clone. V gene TRBV4-1 combines with J gene TRBJ1-5, with 8 bases aligning to TRBD1. The CDR3 contains 17 residues. Trimming at V came to 0 bases and at J to 7 bases, leaving 11 bases not matched to a gene. From germline, CDR1 is MGHRA and CDR2 YSYEKL. CDR3 loop: CASSQESGQGARQPQHF. The CDR3 DNA sequence: TGCGCCAGCAGCCAAGAGTCAGGGCAGGGGGCTCGGCAGCCCCAGCATTTT.

This chain joins TRBV29-1 and TRBJ1-1, with D unclear. Per the germline V gene, CDR1 is SQVTM and CDR2 is ANQGSEA. The V gene lost 6 bases and the J gene lost 4 bases, with 15 bases spanning the gap. There are 13 residues in the CDR3. The DNA of the CDR3 is TGCAGCGTCCGGTCGCCGGTAATCACTGAAGCTTTCTTT. Amino acids: CSVRSPVITEAFF.

On this clone: One end of the junction varies from germline; a read error may be responsible. The V gene is TRBV10-3, the J gene TRBJ2-1; possibly TRBD1 for D (6 bases). Germline CDR1 is ENHRY and CDR2 is SYGVKD. This CDR3 contains 12 residues. The CDR3 sequence is CAITLGTGSMIF. The CDR3 coding sequence is TGTGCCATCACCTTGGGCACAGGGTCCATGATCTTC.

This clone was seen a single time. The rearrangement joins TRBV7-8 to TRBJ1-3; 9 bases agree with TRBD1. The CDR3 extends over 17 amino acids. V trimming: 1 base; J trimming: 1 base; junction bases outside the gene matches: 5. CDR1 SGHVS and CDR2 FQNEAQ come from the germline V gene. The CDR3 DNA follows: TGTGCCAGCAGCTTAGGGGGGACAGGGATTTCTGGAAACACCATATATTTT. Amino acid sequence: CASSLGGTGISGNTIYF.

V and J are TRBV30 and TRBJ1-1; D perhaps matches TRBD1 (5 bases). Germline values: CDR1 GTSNPN, CDR2 SVGIG (reference sequence). The length of the CDR3 is 15 residues. Trimming stripped 6 bases from V and 0 bases from J, with 17 bases between. The CDR3 region is CACRQILGLNTEAFF. CDR3 nucleotides: TGTGCCTGCCGACAGATCCTAGGCCTGAACACTGAAGCTTTCTTT.

This clone has just one count. The chain is built from TRBV7-2 and TRBJ2-7; 12 nucleotides match TRBD2. In germline, CDR1 is SGHTA, CDR2 FQGNSA. The V and J ends lost 0 bases and 1 base, in that order; junction bases with no gene match: 7. The CDR3 has 18 amino acids. CDR3 bases: TGTGCCAGCAGCTTAGCGTCTAGCGGGGGGGCTGGTTCCTACGAGCAGTACTTC. It codes for CASSLASSGGAGSYEQYF. The variable domain in full, with the rest retrieved from reference TRBV7-2 and TRBJ2-7, is GAGVSQSPSNKVTEKGKDVELRCDPISGHTALYWYRQSLGQGLEFLIYFQGNSAPDKSGLPSDRFSAERTGGSVSTLTIQRTQQEDSAVYLCASSLASSGGAGSYEQYFGPGTRLTVT.

This clone was found once. This chain links TRBV18 with TRBJ2-5; D uncertain. Between the trimmed V and J ends, which lost 0 bases and 9 bases, there was a span of 17 bases. Germline CDR1 is KGHSH and CDR2 is LQKENI. CDR3 size: 15 residues. The CDR3 loop is CASSPPSPQLLAQYF. CDR3 bases: TGTGCCAGCTCACCACCGTCCCCCCAACTTTTGGCCCAGTACTTC.

This chain joins TRBV19 and TRBJ2-7; possibly TRBD2 for D (6 bases). The germline V gene has CDR1 LNHDA and CDR2 SQIVND (reference sequence). The CDR3 extends over 15 amino acids. V shed 1 base and J shed 6 bases, with 16 bases lying between them. CDR3 region: CASSIGGVDGGEQYF. The CDR3 region has the DNA TGTGCCAGTAGTATAGGGGGGGTCGACGGGGGCGAGCAGTACTTC.

V is TRBV5-6 and J is TRBJ2-2, with 8 positions matching TRBD1. The trim removed 4 bases at V and 6 bases at J, leaving 8 bases unmatched. The germline V gene encodes CDR1 SGHDT and CDR2 YYEEEE. This CDR3 is built from 15 residues. Written as DNA, the CDR3 is TGTGCCAGCAGCCGGACAGGGTTGGGGTCCGGGGAGCTGTTTTTT. This codes for CASSRTGLGSGELFF.

There are a few counts of this clone. In the same sample, other DNA sequences code for this CDR3. The chain joins TRBV4-3 to TRBJ2-7; 10 bases line up with TRBD1. The trim removed 4 bases at V and 3 bases at J, leaving 3 bases unmatched. Germline values: CDR1 LGHNA, CDR2 YSLEER. This CDR3 comprises 14 residues. The CDR3 region is CASSPGTGVYEQYF. For the CDR3, the DNA is TGCGCCAGCAGCCCCGGGACAGGGGTCTACGAGCAGTACTTC.

The rearrangement links TRBV19 to TRBJ1-2, with D uncertain. V lost 6 bases and J lost 4, with 9 bases in between. The germline gives CDR1 LNHDA, CDR2 SQIVND (reference sequence). This CDR3 is 12 amino acids long. As DNA, the CDR3 is TGTGCCAGTAGGGATTACAGCTATGGCTACACCTTC. Translation gives CASRDYSYGYTF.

With regard to this clone: A junction boundary mismatches the germline segment, possibly from a read error. This rearrangement joins TRBV7-9 to TRBJ1-4, with 7 positions matching TRBD1. There are 16 residues in the CDR3. Germline-derived CDR1 and CDR2 are SEHNR and FQNEAQ (reference sequence). CDR3 sequence (DNA): TGTTCCAGCAGCTTAGCCGCAGGTGCAGGGGGGGAAAAACTGTTTTTT. It is translated as CSSSLAAGAGGEKLFF.

The V and J genes are TRBV10-1 and TRBJ2-1; TRBD1 might be the D (5 bases). V shed 0 bases and J shed 4 bases, with 7 bases lying between them. The CDR3 covers 14 residues. Germline CDR1 WNHNN, CDR2 SYGVQD (reference sequence). CDR3 DNA: TGCGCCAGCAGTGAGTCTCAGGGTTACAATGAGCAGTTCTTC. Its protein product is CASSESQGYNEQFF.

This chain joins TRBV6-1 and TRBJ1-2; the match to TRBD1 covers 12 bases. CDR3 length: 19 residues. CDR1 and CDR2 from the germline V gene are MNHNS and SASEGT. After removal of 4 bases from V and 2 bases from J, the junction contained 14 bases not matched to a gene. The CDR3: CASSARTGTGGFPNYGYTF. CDR3 sequence (DNA): TGTGCCAGCAGTGCCCGGACCGGGACAGGGGGCTTTCCCAACTATGGCTACACCTTC.

The chain joins TRBV9 to TRBJ2-1; TRBD2 matches 14 bases. J gave up 12 bases and V 2 bases, and 7 bases lay outside the gene matches. In germline, CDR1 is SGDLS, CDR2 YYNGEE. There are 15 residues in the CDR3. CDR3: CASSVGTSGRWGQFF. For the CDR3, the DNA is TGTGCCAGCAGCGTGGGGACTAGCGGGAGATGGGGGCAGTTCTTC. Filled out from reference TRBV9 and TRBJ2-1, the complete variable domain reads DSGVTQTPKHLITATGQRVTLRCSPRSGDLSVYWYQQSLDQGLQFLIQYYNGEERAKGNILERFSAQQFPDLHSELNLSSLELGDSALYFCASSVGTSGRWGQFFGPGTRLTVL.

J is TRBJ1-2 and V is TRBV9; TRBD1 might be the D (6 bases). With 4 bases removed from V and 3 bases from J, the gap between germline ends came to 13 bases. The CDR3 is 14 residues long. Germline lookup yields CDR1 SGDLS and CDR2 YYNGEE. The DNA for the CDR3 is TGTGCCAGCAGCCCATCGACAGGACACTATGGCTACACCTTC. It is translated as CASSPSTGHYGYTF.

The chain carries TRBV19 and TRBJ1-1, with D unclear. Germline CDR1 reads LNHDA; CDR2 reads SQIVND (reference sequence). The V end lost 4 bases, the J end lost 1 base, and 13 bases lay between the germline ends. This CDR3 has 15 amino acids. The CDR3 here is CASSTLVPGNTEAFF. CDR3 DNA: TGTGCCAGTAGTACCTTAGTTCCAGGGAACACTGAAGCTTTCTTT.

The chain combines TRBV14 with TRBJ1-1; D might be TRBD1 (5 bases). The V and J ends lost 1 base and 4 bases respectively, with 10 bases between them. The length of the CDR3 is 14 residues. Looked up from germline, CDR1 is SGHDN and CDR2 is FVKESK. The CDR3 sequence: CASSQGQGFTEAFF. CDR3 nucleotides: TGTGCCAGCAGCCAAGGTCAGGGATTCACTGAAGCTTTCTTT.

This clone was recorded once. The chain employs TRBV7-9 and TRBJ1-1; no reliable D call. Germline V lookup: CDR1 SEHNR, CDR2 FQNEAQ (reference sequence). The CDR3 is made up of 13 amino acids. The V and J ends lost 4 bases and 4 bases respectively, with 10 bases between them. CDR3 nucleotides: TGTGCCAGCAGCTCGGGAGTAGGCACTGAAGCTTTCTTT. This translates into CASSSGVGTEAFF.

About this clone: One end of the junction is discordant with germline, which a read error may explain. This chain connects TRBV5-1 to TRBJ2-6; 10 bases map to TRBD1. This CDR3 contains 18 residues. Per germline, CDR1 SGHRS and CDR2 YFSETQ. The CDR3 is CASSWGTGERSGANVPTF. The CDR3 coding sequence is TGCGCCAGCAGCTGGGGGACAGGGGAAAGATCTGGGGCCAACGTCCCGACTTTC.